The 3 T cell receptor beta chains reported below all come from one sample, sequenced in a study of neurological immune-mediated disorders. TCRdb re-derived calls from the 5' RACE reads in MiXCR, one entry per CDR3 protein. This table holds approximately 100,000 distinct CDR3 sequences, around 3.5% found once. Sequenced material: PBMCs. These receptors were taken from a woman in her forties or fifties with multiple sclerosis.

This clonotype was counted at least ten times. This chain links TRBV12-3 or TRBV12-4 with TRBJ1-5, with D possibly TRBD1 on 5 matching bases. This CDR3 region has 14 residues. Deletions cut 8 bases from V and 4 bases from J, with 15 bases between. CDR3 sequence (DNA): TGTGCCAGCGGCCAGGGTCTAGGGAATCAGCCCCAGCATTTT. Its protein product is CASGQGLGNQPQHF.

This clonotype occurred many times. The gene calls are TRBV7-2 and TRBJ1-2; TRBD1 agrees at 9 bases. The CDR3 contains 14 residues. Germline assignment: CDR1 SGHTA and CDR2 FQGNSA. The trim removed 4 bases at V and 8 bases at J, leaving 8 bases unmatched. In DNA, the CDR3 is TGTGCCAGCAGCTACGACAGGGGGTATGGAGGCTACACCTTC. It is translated as CASSYDRGYGGYTF.

This clonotype was seen many times. The CDR3 is CASKTDTSSYEQYF. In DNA form, the CDR3 reads TGTGCCAGCAAAACCGACACAAGCTCCTACGAGCAGTACTTC. V and J are TRBV12-3 or TRBV12-4 and TRBJ2-7; D remains unclear. This CDR3 is 14 amino acids long. Trimming left V 7 bases short and J 0 bases short, with 13 bases between.